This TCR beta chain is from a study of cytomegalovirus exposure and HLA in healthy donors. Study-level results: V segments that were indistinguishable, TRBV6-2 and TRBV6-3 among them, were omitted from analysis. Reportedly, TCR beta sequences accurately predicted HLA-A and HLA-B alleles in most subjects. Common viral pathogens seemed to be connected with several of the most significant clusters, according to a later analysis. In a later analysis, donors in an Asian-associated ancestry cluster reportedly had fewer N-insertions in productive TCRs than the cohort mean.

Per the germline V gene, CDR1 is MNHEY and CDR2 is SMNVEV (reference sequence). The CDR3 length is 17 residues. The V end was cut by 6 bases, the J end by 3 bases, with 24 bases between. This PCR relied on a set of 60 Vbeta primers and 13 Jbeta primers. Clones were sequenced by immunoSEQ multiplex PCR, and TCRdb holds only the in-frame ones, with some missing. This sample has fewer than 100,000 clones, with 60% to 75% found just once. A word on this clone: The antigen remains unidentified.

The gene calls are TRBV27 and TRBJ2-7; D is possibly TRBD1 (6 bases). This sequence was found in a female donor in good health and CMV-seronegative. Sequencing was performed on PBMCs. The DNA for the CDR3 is TGTGCCAGCAGCCCTATCAGCCCCGGGACAAGGAGCTACGAGCAGTACTTC. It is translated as CASSPISPGTRSYEQYF.